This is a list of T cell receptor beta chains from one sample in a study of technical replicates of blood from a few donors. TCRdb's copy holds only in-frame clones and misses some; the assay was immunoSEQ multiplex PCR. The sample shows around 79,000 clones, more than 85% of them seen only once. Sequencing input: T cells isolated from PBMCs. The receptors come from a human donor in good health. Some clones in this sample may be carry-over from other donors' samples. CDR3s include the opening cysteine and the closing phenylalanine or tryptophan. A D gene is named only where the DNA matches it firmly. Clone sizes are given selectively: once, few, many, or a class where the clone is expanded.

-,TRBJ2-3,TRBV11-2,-,TGTGCCAGCAGCTTAACTGTCCCAGATACGCAGTATTTT,CASSLTVPDTQYF
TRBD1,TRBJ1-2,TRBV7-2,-,TGTGCCAGCAGCTTAAGGGGGACAGGGGAGGATGGCTACACCTTC,CASSLRGTGEDGYTF
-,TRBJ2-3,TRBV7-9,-,TGTGCCAGCAGCTTAGCCGGGACATCGTTGTATTTT,CASSLAGTSLYF
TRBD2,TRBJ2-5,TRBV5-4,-,TGTGCCAGTTCGGAGGAGCGGGAGTTAGAGACCCAGTACTTC,CASSEERELETQYF
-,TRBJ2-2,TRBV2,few,TGTGCCAGCAGTGAAGTCCGGAACACCGGGGAGCTGTTTTTT,CASSEVRNTGELFF
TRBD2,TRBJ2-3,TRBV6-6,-,TGTGCCAGCAGTTACCAAAACCGGGGGGGGTTGGATACGCAGTATTTT,CASSYQNRGGLDTQYF
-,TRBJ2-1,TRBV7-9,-,TGTGCCAGCAGCTCAAATGAGCAGTTCTTC,CASSSNEQFF
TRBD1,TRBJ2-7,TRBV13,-,TGTGCCAGCAGCTGGCAGGGACAGGGGGTCTACGAGCAGTACTTC,CASSWQGQGVYEQYF
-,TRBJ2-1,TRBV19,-,TGTGCCAGTAGGGGCGGGCGTGTGCAGTTCTTC,CASRGGRVQFF
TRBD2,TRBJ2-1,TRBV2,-,TGTGCCAGCAGCGAAGGTAGCGGGAGTTACAATGAGCAGTTCTTC,CASSEGSGSYNEQFF
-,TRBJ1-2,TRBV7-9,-,TGTGCCAGCAGCTTATCCCTTCAGGGGGGCTACACCTTC,CASSLSLQGGYTF
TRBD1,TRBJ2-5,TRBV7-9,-,TGTGCTAGCAGCCCCAGGGGGACACTGACCGAGACCCAGTACTTC,CASSPRGTLTETQYF
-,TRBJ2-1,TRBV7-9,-,TGTGCCAGCAGCTTATCGGGAGCGTACAATGAGCAGTTCTTC,CASSLSGAYNEQFF
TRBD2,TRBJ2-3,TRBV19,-,TGTGCCAGTAGTATTGAGGCGGGAGGTACAGATACGCAGTATTTT,CASSIEAGGTDTQYF
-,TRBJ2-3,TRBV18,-,TGTGCCAGCTCACCGTCGGATACGCAGTATTTT,CASSPSDTQYF
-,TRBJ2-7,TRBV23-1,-,TGCGCCAGCAGTCACGGGAATCGGTCCTTGGGCGAGCAGTACTTC,CASSHGNRSLGEQYF
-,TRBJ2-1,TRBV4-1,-,TGCGCCAGCAGCCAAGATTCCGCGGGAAGGCACAATGAGCAGTTCTTC,CASSQDSAGRHNEQFF
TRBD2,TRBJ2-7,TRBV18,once,TGTGCCAGCTCACCACAAGGGGCGGGGGCCTACGAGCAGTACTTC,CASSPQGAGAYEQYF
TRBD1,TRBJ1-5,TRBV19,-,TGTGCCAGTAGTATTAAGAGGACAGGGGATCAGCCCCAGCATTTT,CASSIKRTGDQPQHF
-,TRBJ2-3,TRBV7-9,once,TGTGCCAGCAGTGCTGCAGAAATTCCCGACACAGATACGCAGTATTTT,CASSAAEIPDTDTQYF
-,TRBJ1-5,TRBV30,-,TGTGCCTGGAGTGTAGGGGCAGGTCAGCCCCAGCATTTT,CAWSVGAGQPQHF
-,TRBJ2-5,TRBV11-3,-,TGTGCCAGCAGCTTCTCCGTGCAAGAGACCCAGTACTTC,CASSFSVQETQYF
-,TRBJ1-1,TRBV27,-,TGTGCCAGCAGTTTATACGCGGGGCACACTGAAGCTTTCTTT,CASSLYAGHTEAFF
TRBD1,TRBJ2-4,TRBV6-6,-,TGTGCCAGCTCAAGTAAGTCCGGGACAGAGAAAAACATTCAGTACTTC,CASSSKSGTEKNIQYF
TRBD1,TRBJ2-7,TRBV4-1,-,TGCGCCAGCAGCCGCGGACAGGGATCCTACGAGCAGTACTTC,CASSRGQGSYEQYF
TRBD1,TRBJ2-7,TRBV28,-,TGTGCCAGCAGTGCCGGGACAGGGGGTTACGAGCAGTACTTC,CASSAGTGGYEQYF
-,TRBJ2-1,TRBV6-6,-,TGTGCCAGCAATCGGGGGAGCAAGGGTGAGCAGTTCTTC,CASNRGSKGEQFF
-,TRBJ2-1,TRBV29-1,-,TGCAGCGTCCCGGTAGCTTACAATGAGCAGTTCTTC,CSVPVAYNEQFF
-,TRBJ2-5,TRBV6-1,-,TGTGCCAGCAGTGCCAGGGAAAGGGAGACCCAGTACTTC,CASSARERETQYF
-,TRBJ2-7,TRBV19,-,TGTGCCACCCCAACCCCTTTAGGGGCCCACTCCTACGAGCAGTACTTC,CATPTPLGAHSYEQYF
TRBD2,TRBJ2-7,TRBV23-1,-,TGCGCCAGCAGTCAAATGGGGACTAGCGTTACCTCCTCTTACGAGCAGTACTTC,CASSQMGTSVTSSYEQYF
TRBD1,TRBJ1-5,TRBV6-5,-,TGTGCCAGCAGTTCAGGGGGTAGCAATCAGCCCCAGCATTTT,CASSSGGSNQPQHF
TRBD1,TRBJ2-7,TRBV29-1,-,TGCAGCGTTGGACAGGGGGCAAAGCAGTACTTC,CSVGQGAKQYF
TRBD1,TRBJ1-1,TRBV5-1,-,TGCGCCAGCAGCTGGCCGACAGGGCCGAACACTGAAGCTTTCTTT,CASSWPTGPNTEAFF
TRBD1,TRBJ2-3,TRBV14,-,TGTGCCAGCAGCCGCATGGCAGGACAGGGAATTTGGAATACGCAGTATTTT,CASSRMAGQGIWNTQYF
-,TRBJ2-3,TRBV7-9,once,TGTGCCAGCAGTAACAGATATGATACGCAGTATTTT,CASSNRYDTQYF
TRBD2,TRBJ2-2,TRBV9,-,TGTGCCAGCAGCGTGGGAGCGGGAGGGGGGGCGAACACCGGGGAGCTGTTTTTT,CASSVGAGGGANTGELFF
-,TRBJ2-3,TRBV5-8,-,TGTGCCAGCAGCTTATGGGGCGATACGCAGTATTTT,CASSLWGDTQYF
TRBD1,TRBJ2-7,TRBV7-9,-,TGTGCCAGCAGCTTAACAGGCAGGGGGCGGCAGAGCTCCTACGAGCAGTACTTC,CASSLTGRGRQSSYEQYF
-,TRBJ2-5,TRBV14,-,TGTGCCAGCAGCCAAGTGGGGGGGACCCAGTACTTC,CASSQVGGTQYF
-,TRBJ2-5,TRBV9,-,TGTGCCAGCAGCGTTAACACAGGTGTGGAGACCCAGTACTTC,CASSVNTGVETQYF
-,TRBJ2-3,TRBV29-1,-,TGCAGCGGATGGGGCTTGACAGATACGCAGTATTTT,CSGWGLTDTQYF
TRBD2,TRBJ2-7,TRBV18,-,TGTGCCAGCTTTGACACGACTAGCGTTAGGGCCTACGAGCAGTACTTC,CASFDTTSVRAYEQYF
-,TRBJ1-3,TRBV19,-,TGTGCCAGCACGACTCCAAGCTCTGGAAACACCATATATTTT,CASTTPSSGNTIYF
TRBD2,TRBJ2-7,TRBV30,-,TGTGCCTGGAGTGTACGGCGACTAGCGGGAGACGGGGAGCAGTACTTC,CAWSVRRLAGDGEQYF
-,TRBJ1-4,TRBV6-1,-,TGTGCCAGCATGGCGGGCGTTGGTGAAAAACTGTTTTTT,CASMAGVGEKLFF
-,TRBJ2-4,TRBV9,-,TGTGCCAGCAGCGTGGGGGGAGGACTTGTGACCAAAAACATTCAGTACTTC,CASSVGGGLVTKNIQYF
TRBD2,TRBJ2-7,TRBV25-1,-,TGTGCCAGCAGTAGAGGGACTAGCGGGGCCAACGAGCAGTACTTC,CASSRGTSGANEQYF
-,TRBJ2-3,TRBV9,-,TGTGCCAGCAGCGTAGTAGGACTATGGACCGATACGCAGTATTTT,CASSVVGLWTDTQYF
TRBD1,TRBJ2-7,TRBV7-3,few,TGTGCCAGCAGTCCCGGGACAGTCGTTGCCTACGAGCAGTACTTC,CASSPGTVVAYEQYF
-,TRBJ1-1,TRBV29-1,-,TGCAGCGCCTTGGGGGCAGGGGTGAACACTGAAGCTTTCTTT,CSALGAGVNTEAFF
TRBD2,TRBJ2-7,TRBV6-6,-,TGTGCCACGGGACTAGCGGGAGGAGAGCAGTACTTC,CATGLAGGEQYF
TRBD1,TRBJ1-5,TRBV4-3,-,TGCGCCAGCAGCCAAGATTGGGCAGGGGGTCAGCCCCAGCATTTT,CASSQDWAGGQPQHF
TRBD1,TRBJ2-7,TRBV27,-,TGTGCCAGCAGTTCCGCCGGGACAGACTACGAGCAGTACTTC,CASSSAGTDYEQYF
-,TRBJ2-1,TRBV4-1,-,TGCGCCAGCAGCCAAATAGCGGAGAGCTCCTACAATGAGCAGTTCTTC,CASSQIAESSYNEQFF
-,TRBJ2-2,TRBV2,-,TGTGCCAGCAGTGAAGGACACGGGGAGCTGTTTTTT,CASSEGHGELFF
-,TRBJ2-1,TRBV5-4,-,TGTGCCAGCAGCGCGGGACTCCTGTACAATGAGCAGTTCTTC,CASSAGLLYNEQFF
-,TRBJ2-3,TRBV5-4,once,TGTGCCAGCAGCTTGGAGGCTGGGAGCGCAGATACGCAGTATTTT,CASSLEAGSADTQYF
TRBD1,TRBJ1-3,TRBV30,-,TGTGCCTGGGGGATCCTACAGGGGGTTGGAAACACCATATATTTT,CAWGILQGVGNTIYF